The 26 T cell receptor beta chains below were found in one sample sequenced in a study of T cell therapy after organ transplantation. Time point defined: 20-29 weeks after completion of therapy. The protocol was immunoSEQ multiplex PCR, while the TCRdb copy is restricted to in-frame clones and leaves out a portion. This sample has a few thousand clones, with around 69% found just once. These TCRs' antigens remain unknown. Specimen: CD8+ T cells from blood, collected after autologous CMV-specific T cell therapy. The receptor source for this set is a human patient who had received a solid organ transplant and had CMV disease. The graft donor may have given rise to some T cells.

The J gene is TRBJ2-5, the V gene TRBV7-9, with 9 positions matching TRBD1. J lost 2 bases, V lost 3 bases, and 7 bases had no gene match. Germline CDR1 and CDR2: SEHNR and FQNEAQ (reference sequence). CDR3 length: 16 amino acids. The CDR3 region has the DNA TGTGCCAGCAGCTTGGCGAAGGGACAGGGACAAGAGACCCAGTACTTC. This gives the protein CASSLAKGQGQETQYF.

This clone was seen once. This CDR3 fails to terminate in the conserved phenylalanine or tryptophan, so it likely reflects a read error. The DNA is left out, because the CDR3 cannot be placed on it with certainty; the CDR3 is given as TCRdb lists it. The chain couples TRBV19 to TRBJ2-7; the table's D call, TRBD2, was not checked against the DNA. The CDR3 is 9 residues long, ends included. Germline CDR1 reads LNHDA; CDR2 reads SQIVND (reference sequence). The chain's CDR3 is CASNVGGKI.

The gene calls are TRBV12-5 and TRBJ2-2; D not resolved. The germline V and J ends were trimmed by 0 bases and 1 base, with 9 bases remaining between them. CDR1 is LGHNT and CDR2 is FRNRAP in the germline V gene. There are 16 residues in the CDR3. The CDR3, as DNA: TGTGCTAGTGGTTTGGTACCTGGGGAGAACACCGGGGAGCTGTTTTTT. It translates to CASGLVPGENTGELFF. Full variable domain (remainder filled in from reference TRBV12-5 and TRBJ2-2): DARVTQTPRHKVTEMGQEVTMRCQPILGHNTVFWYRQTMMQGLELLAYFRNRAPLDDSGMPKDRFSAEMPDATLATLKIQPSEPRDSAVYFCASGLVPGENTGELFFGEGSRLTVL.

The chain combines TRBV11-2 with TRBJ2-5; D unresolved. The CDR3 length is 14 residues. Per the germline V gene, CDR1 is SGHAT and CDR2 is FQNNGV. V lost 2 bases and J lost 0, with 7 bases in between. Written as DNA, the CDR3 is TGTGCCAGCAGCTTAATCGCGTACCAAGAGACCCAGTACTTC. It translates to CASSLIAYQETQYF.

Written as DNA, the CDR3 is TGTGCCACCAGCAGAATGTCTTCCGTGGCATTTGGCTACAATGAGCAGTTCTTC. The encoded protein is CATSRMSSVAFGYNEQFF. This rearrangement joins TRBV15 to TRBJ2-1, with D hard to call. Germline V gives CDR1 LNHNV, CDR2 YYDKDF (reference sequence). The CDR3 is made up of 18 amino acids. V was clipped by 2 bases and J by 3 bases, with 20 bases between them.

The chain is built from TRBV2 and TRBJ2-7; 8 bases agree with TRBD1. The CDR3 loop spans 13 amino acids. The germline V gene encodes CDR1 SNHLY and CDR2 FYNNEI. Trimming cost V 5 bases and J 5 bases; bases outside gene matches: 5. CDR3 sequence: CASSYYRGNEQYF. Written as DNA, the CDR3 is TGTGCCAGCAGTTACTACAGGGGGAACGAGCAGTACTTC.

The rearrangement links TRBV6-5 to TRBJ2-5, with D possibly being TRBD1 (5 bases). Germline-derived CDR1 and CDR2 are MNHEY and SVGAGI. The CDR3 totals 14 residues. Between the trimmed V and J ends, which lost 4 bases and 2 bases, there was a span of 11 bases. The CDR3 DNA follows: TGTGCCAGCAGTTTCTTGGGGCTGCAAGAGACCCAGTACTTC. It specifies CASSFLGLQETQYF.

The chain employs TRBV10-3 and TRBJ1-5, with TRBD1 as a possible D gene (5 bases). Trimming took off 4 bases at V and 1 base at J, with 14 bases between the two ends. The CDR3 is made up of 16 amino acids. Germline CDR1 reads ENHRY; CDR2 reads SYGVKD. The CDR3: CAISAAGAGSNQPQHF. CDR3 nucleotides: TGTGCCATCAGTGCCGCCGGGGCCGGGAGCAATCAGCCCCAGCATTTT.

This sequence joins TRBV11-2 and TRBJ2-7, with D tentatively TRBD2 (5 bases). Per germline, CDR1 SGHAT and CDR2 FQNNGV. This CDR3 contains 14 residues. The V end lost 4 bases, the J end lost 7 bases, and 17 bases lay between the germline ends. CDR3 in DNA: TGTGCCAGCAGCTCGGGAAAAAGGGTCAGAGAGCAGTACTTC. Residues: CASSSGKRVREQYF.

This clone is large by share. This chain connects TRBV13 to TRBJ2-7; TRBD2 is a possible D gene (5 bases). Trimming shortened V by 5 bases and J by 0 bases, and 17 bases separated the two germline ends. Germline V gene lookup returns CDR1 PRHDT and CDR2 FYEKMQ (reference sequence). This CDR3 has 16 residues. CDR3 in amino acids: CASSQSEGALSYEQYF. The CDR3 region has the DNA TGTGCCAGCAGCCAATCTGAGGGAGCCCTCTCCTACGAGCAGTACTTC.

V and J are TRBV4-1 and TRBJ2-1; 7 bases agree with TRBD2. CDR3 size: 14 residues. CDR1 is MGHRA, CDR2 YSYEKL, per germline. V shed 0 bases, J shed 5 bases, and the junction held 1 base outside the gene matches. The CDR3 nucleotides are TGCGCCAGCAGCCAAGAACTAGCGAACAATGAGCAGTTCTTC. Its translation: CASSQELANNEQFF.

The chain joins TRBV14 to TRBJ2-7; no reliable D call. V was shortened by 5 bases and J by 2 bases, with 13 bases between the two germline ends. CDR1 SGHDN and CDR2 FVKESK come from the germline V gene. The CDR3 is made up of 14 amino acids. The CDR3 bases are TGTGCCAGCAGCAAACGGGTTCCTCCCTACGAGCAGTACTTC. This sequence encodes CASSKRVPPYEQYF.

The table lists this clone with a few counts. The chain combines TRBV11-2 with TRBJ1-1; TRBD1 is a possible D gene (5 bases). The CDR3 contains 14 residues. V shed 5 bases and J shed 1 base, with 11 bases lying between them. Germline loops: CDR1 SGHAT, CDR2 FQNNGV. The CDR3 sequence is CASSSLDTNTEAFF. DNA of the CDR3: TGTGCCAGCAGCAGCCTGGACACGAACACTGAAGCTTTCTTT. Complete variable domain (other parts from reference TRBV11-2 and TRBJ1-1): EAGVAQSPRYKIIEKRQSVAFWCNPISGHATLYWYQQILGQGPKLLIQFQNNGVVDDSQLPKDRFSAERLKGVDSTLKIQPAKLEDSAVYLCASSSLDTNTEAFFGQGTRLTVV.

This clone appeared a few times. The CDR3 DNA reads TGTGCCAGCAGCTTGGATGTAGGGAGCTTAAATCAGCCCCAGCATTTT. It codes for CASSLDVGSLNQPQHF. The chain combines TRBV5-5 with TRBJ1-5, with unresolved D. This CDR3 comprises 16 residues. Germline assignment: CDR1 SGHKS and CDR2 YYEKEE (reference sequence). Trimming cost V 0 bases and J 4 bases, with 14 bases left between them.

V gene TRBV7-6 combines with J gene TRBJ1-2; TRBD1 matches 7 bases. Germline trimming cut 4 bases from V and 6 bases from J; bases unmatched to any gene: 17. The CDR3 contains 17 residues. CDR1 SGHVS and CDR2 FNYEAQ come from the germline V gene. The CDR3 sequence is CASSSSPGGTANDGYTF. The CDR3 DNA sequence: TGTGCCAGCAGCTCTAGCCCCGGGGGGACAGCGAACGATGGCTACACCTTC.

This chain connects TRBV30 to TRBJ2-3; D may be TRBD1 or TRBD2 (5 bases each). This CDR3 has 15 residues. Germline-derived CDR1 and CDR2 are GTSNPN and SVGIG (reference sequence). V lost 6 bases to trimming and J lost 6 bases, with 22 bases between them. CDR3 sequence (DNA): TGTGCCTGCCAGAACCGCGAGGGGTATGTTGATACGCAGTATTTT. Protein: CACQNREGYVDTQYF.

This chain links TRBV15 with TRBJ2-1; 9 positions agree with TRBD1. The V and J ends lost 3 bases and 4 bases, in that order; junction bases with no gene match: 16. Germline values: CDR1 LNHNV, CDR2 YYDKDF (reference sequence). CDR3 length equals 19 residues. CDR3 in amino acids: CATSSTGTGSPLRYNEQFF. As DNA, the CDR3 is TGTGCCACCAGCAGTACCGGGACAGGGTCCCCACTAAGGTACAATGAGCAGTTCTTC.

The chain couples TRBV18 to TRBJ2-3; 7 positions match TRBD1. The CDR3 length is 13 residues. Germline trimming cut 3 bases from V and 7 bases from J; bases unmatched to any gene: 4. Germline V gives CDR1 KGHSH, CDR2 LQKENI. CDR3 sequence: CASSPWDSYTQYF. CDR3 in DNA: TGTGCCAGCTCACCGTGGGACAGTTATACGCAGTATTTT.

This sequence joins TRBV27 and TRBJ1-1; D perhaps matches TRBD1 (5 bases). Deletions cut 6 bases from V and 3 bases from J, with 14 bases between. CDR3 length: 14 residues. CDR1 and CDR2 from the germline V gene are MNHEY and SMNVEV (reference sequence). The CDR3 sequence is CASSPVGAHTEAFF. The CDR3 DNA reads as TGTGCCAGCAGCCCCGTAGGGGCGCACACTGAAGCTTTCTTT.

This chain links TRBV19 with TRBJ2-2; TRBD1 is a possible D gene (6 bases). Germline CDR1 and CDR2: LNHDA and SQIVND (reference sequence). V was trimmed by 9 bases and J by 7 bases, leaving 12 bases between them. The CDR3 contains 12 residues. The CDR3 DNA is TGTGCCAGCAGGGGTTTAATCGGGGAGCTGTTTTTT. Residues: CASRGLIGELFF.

This clone has more than one count but fewer than ten. This rearrangement joins TRBV15 to TRBJ2-3; TRBD2 matches at 10 bases. Trimming cost V 3 bases and J 1 base; bases outside gene matches: 7. The CDR3 has 17 amino acids. Germline lookup yields CDR1 LNHNV and CDR2 YYDKDF (reference sequence). This CDR3 is CATSSHLAGVGTDTQYF. The CDR3 DNA is TGTGCCACCAGCAGCCACCTAGCGGGAGTGGGCACAGATACGCAGTATTTT.

CDR3 bases: TGTGCCAGCAGCCAGTGGGGTATTGAAGCTTTCTTT. Its protein product is CASSQWGIEAFF. This chain joins TRBV13 and TRBJ1-1; no clear D gene. Looked up from germline, CDR1 is PRHDT and CDR2 is FYEKMQ (reference sequence). The CDR3 length is 12 residues. The V end was cut by 5 bases, the J end by 7 bases, with 11 bases between.

Of note for this clone: One base away lies a much larger clone, so this may be a sequencing read error. The sample contains more than one DNA sequence encoding this CDR3. The V call is TRBV9, the J call TRBJ2-2; 8 nucleotides agree with TRBD2. This CDR3 spans 19 amino acids. Germline V gives CDR1 SGDLS, CDR2 YYNGEE. CDR3 sequence (DNA): TGTGCCCGCAGCGTAGTTCCAGCGGGAGATGGGGGGGGCACCGGGGAGCTGTTTTTT. The encoded protein is CARSVVPAGDGGGTGELFF.

The chain uses TRBV10-3 and TRBJ2-1, with 8 positions matching TRBD2. This CDR3 region has 16 residues. V was pared by 7 bases and J by 0 bases, with 8 bases of the junction left unmatched. The germline gives CDR1 ENHRY, CDR2 SYGVKD. The CDR3 spells CAINQAGGSSYNEQFF. As DNA, the CDR3 is TGTGCCATCAATCAGGCGGGGGGTAGCTCCTACAATGAGCAGTTCTTC.

The chain has TRBV28 and TRBJ2-7; 12 nucleotides line up with TRBD2. This CDR3 spans 16 amino acids. Trimming cost V 5 bases and J 5 bases; bases outside gene matches: 10. Germline V lookup: CDR1 MDHEN, CDR2 SYDVKM. The CDR3 loop reads CASSTRTSGIPHEQYF. The CDR3 region has the DNA TGTGCCAGCAGTACCCGGACTAGCGGGATTCCCCACGAGCAGTACTTC.

This clone was observed a handful of times. CDR3 DNA: TGTGCCAGTAGTACCCGACAGGGGGCGGACTATGGCTACACCTTC. This gives the protein CASSTRQGADYGYTF. The chain combines TRBV19 with TRBJ1-2; 10 bases line up with TRBD1. The CDR3 has 15 residues. The germline CDR1 and CDR2 sequences are LNHDA and SQIVND (reference sequence). V trimming: 4 bases; J trimming: 3 bases; junction bases outside the gene matches: 5. Based on the CDR3 plus reference TRBV19 and TRBJ1-2, the full variable domain is DGGITQSPKYLFRKEGQNVTLSCEQNLNHDAMYWYRQDPGQGLRLIYYSQIVNDFQKGDIAEGYSVSREKKESFPLTVTSAQKNPTAFYLCASSTRQGADYGYTFGSGTRLTVV.